Listed below are T cell receptor beta chains from one sample, sequenced in a study of cytomegalovirus exposure and HLA in healthy donors. Sequencing used immunoSEQ multiplex PCR; TCRdb keeps in-frame clones, though not all of them. The data show about 130,000 clones, with just under 90% seen just once and over 5% held by the top ten. Sequencing was done on a sample of PBMCs. The receptors were gathered from a woman aged 25 to 39 in good health and CMV-seropositive. CDR3s include the opening cysteine and the closing phenylalanine or tryptophan. Fields, in order: V gene, J gene, D gene, clone size, CDR3 DNA, CDR3 protein. The D gene is left open where the match is weak. The listing skips clone size in some rows; elsewhere it reads once, few, many or a size class.

TRBV29-1,TRBJ2-7,-,-,TGCAGCGTTGAAGGCGGACGGGACACCTACGAGCAGTACTTC,CSVEGGRDTYEQYF
TRBV28,TRBJ1-4,-,-,TGTGCCAGCAGGGGCAGAGATAATGAAAAACTGTTTTTT,CASRGRDNEKLFF
TRBV5-1,TRBJ2-3,-,-,TGCGCCAGCAGCTTGGACACCAGGGATACGCAGTATTTT,CASSLDTRDTQYF
TRBV14,TRBJ2-7,-,-,TGTGCCAGCAGCCAAGGTCAGAGGGCGATTTACGAGCAGTACTTC,CASSQGQRAIYEQYF
TRBV19,TRBJ2-3,TRBD1,once,TGTGCCAGTAGTCCAGGGGACAGTAGCACAGATACGCAGTATTTT,CASSPGDSSTDTQYF
TRBV2,TRBJ2-5,-,-,TGTGCCAGCCACGGGACTGAGTATGGGACCCAGTACTTC,CASHGTEYGTQYF
TRBV9,TRBJ1-2,TRBD1,-,TGTGCCAGCAGGGGACAGGCCCATGGCTACACCTTC,CASRGQAHGYTF
TRBV6-1,TRBJ2-3,TRBD2,-,TGTGCCAGCAGTGGCGGGAGATCCACAGATACGCAGTATTTT,CASSGGRSTDTQYF
TRBV7-9,TRBJ2-1,TRBD2,-,TGTGCCAGCAGCTCCCCACTAGCGGGAGGGCCTAGGGAGCAGTTCTTC,CASSSPLAGGPREQFF
TRBV5-1,TRBJ2-3,TRBD2,-,TGCGCCAGCAGCTACGGGGGGAGTCACACAGATACGCAGTATTTT,CASSYGGSHTDTQYF
TRBV6-1,TRBJ1-5,-,-,TGTGCCAGCAGTGAACTAAGCCTCATCCGGGGACAGCCCCAGCATTTT,CASSELSLIRGQPQHF
TRBV19,TRBJ1-2,TRBD1,once,TGTGCCAGTAGGGTCACAGGGGGCGCGGATGGCTACACCTTC,CASRVTGGADGYTF
TRBV6-5,TRBJ2-7,TRBD2,-,TGTGCCAGCAGCCCTCGGGCGGGAGAGTACTACGAGCAGTACTTC,CASSPRAGEYYEQYF
TRBV11-2,TRBJ2-1,TRBD1,-,TGTGCCAGCAGCTTTATGGACAGGGCCTACAATGAGCAGTTCTTC,CASSFMDRAYNEQFF
TRBV13,TRBJ2-3,-,-,TGTGCCAGCAGCTTAGGGCCAGGGGAGGGCCCGTTAGGAGATACGCAGTATTTT,CASSLGPGEGPLGDTQYF
TRBV5-1,TRBJ2-3,TRBD1,-,TGCGCCAGCAGCCCGGGACAGGGCACAGATACGCAGTATTTT,CASSPGQGTDTQYF
TRBV5-1,TRBJ2-1,-,-,TGCGCCAGCAGCTTGACAGTCGGGAGCTCCTACAATGAGCAGTTCTTC,CASSLTVGSSYNEQFF
TRBV4-2,TRBJ2-6,TRBD1,-,TGTGCCAGCAGCCATCAACAGGGGGTAGGGGCCAACGTCCTGACTTTC,CASSHQQGVGANVLTF
TRBV13,TRBJ2-7,TRBD2,-,TGTGCCAGCAGCGCCGGGACTACCTACGAGCAGTACTTC,CASSAGTTYEQYF
TRBV5-1,TRBJ2-5,-,once,TGCGCCAGCAGCTTGTATCCAGGGGCGGAGACCCAGTACTTC,CASSLYPGAETQYF
TRBV10-3,TRBJ2-6,TRBD1,-,TGTGCCATCAGTGAGATTCCGGGACAGGGGGAGAGTGGGGCCAACGTCCTGACTTTC,CAISEIPGQGESGANVLTF
TRBV27,TRBJ2-3,-,-,TGTGCCAGCAAAGGGTGGGGGACACAAGATACGCAGTATTTT,CASKGWGTQDTQYF
TRBV9,TRBJ2-5,-,-,TGTGCCAGCAGCGTAAGGGGGGGAGGGCTTGGAGAGACCCAGTACTTC,CASSVRGGGLGETQYF
TRBV6-5,TRBJ2-7,TRBD1,-,TGTGCCAGTGCCTCCGACAGGGACAGTCTCTACGAGCAGTACTTC,CASASDRDSLYEQYF
TRBV7-2,TRBJ2-5,TRBD2,few,TGTGCCAGCAGCCAGCGGAGGACTAGTGGAGAGACCCAGTACTTC,CASSQRRTSGETQYF
TRBV9,TRBJ2-1,TRBD1,-,TGTGCCAGCAGCCCCTCGATCGGGACAGCGGACAATGAGCAGTTCTTC,CASSPSIGTADNEQFF
TRBV7-2,TRBJ2-7,-,-,TGTGCCAGCAGCGGCCGTACAGGGCCCTACGAGCAGTACTTC,CASSGRTGPYEQYF
TRBV7-4,TRBJ2-7,TRBD2,-,TGTGCCAGCAGCTTGAGCGGGAGGGCCTACTACGAGCAGTACTTC,CASSLSGRAYYEQYF
TRBV29-1,TRBJ2-1,TRBD2,once,TGCAGCGTTGGCGGGAGGAGGGACGAGCAGTTCTTC,CSVGGRRDEQFF
TRBV2,TRBJ2-3,-,once,TGTGCCAGCAAGCCGGAGGACTTATCGCAGTATTTT,CASKPEDLSQYF
TRBV7-3,TRBJ2-3,-,-,TGTGCCAGCAGCTTAACGGGGGCCAGCACAGATACGCAGTATTTT,CASSLTGASTDTQYF
TRBV4-1,TRBJ2-1,TRBD2,-,TGCGCCAGCAGCCTACCCCCAGGGACTAGCATCGATGAGCAGTTCTTC,CASSLPPGTSIDEQFF
TRBV11-2,TRBJ1-1,-,-,TGTGCCAGCAGCTCCGGTTACAGGGTTTCTGAAGCTTTCTTT,CASSSGYRVSEAFF
TRBV7-9,TRBJ1-2,-,-,TGTGCCTCGGAGGGGTTGGTCACTAACTATGGCTACACCTTC,CASEGLVTNYGYTF
TRBV15,TRBJ2-3,TRBD2,-,TGTGCCGCAGGACTAGTTCGCGGCACAGATACGCAGTATTTT,CAAGLVRGTDTQYF
TRBV5-1,TRBJ1-2,-,-,TGCGCCAGCAGCTTGGTACAGGGCACAATCTATGGCTACACCTTC,CASSLVQGTIYGYTF
TRBV9,TRBJ1-2,-,-,TGTGCCAGCAGCGCCCCCAGCGGGGGCTATGGCTACACCTTC,CASSAPSGGYGYTF
TRBV5-4,TRBJ2-6,-,-,TGTGCCAGCAGCTTGCGGGGGACTGGGGCCAACGTCCTGACTTTC,CASSLRGTGANVLTF
TRBV7-9,TRBJ2-5,-,-,TGTGCCAGCAGCTTGTACCGGGACAGCGGGGGGACCCAGTACTTC,CASSLYRDSGGTQYF
TRBV6-5,TRBJ2-2,-,-,TGTGCCAGCAGTTACACTAACACCGGGGAGCTGTTTTTT,CASSYTNTGELFF
TRBV7-9,TRBJ2-2,TRBD2,-,TGTGCCAGCAGCTCCTGGGAGGGCATAGGAACCGGGGAGCTGTTTTTT,CASSSWEGIGTGELFF
TRBV5-1,TRBJ2-1,-,-,TGCGCCAGCAGCTTGACTAGCACTACCTACAATGAGCAGTTCTTC,CASSLTSTTYNEQFF
TRBV2,TRBJ2-1,-,few,TGTGCCAGCAGTGGTTGGGGGGGCACCTACAATGAGCAGTTCTTC,CASSGWGGTYNEQFF
TRBV18,TRBJ1-3,-,-,TGTGCCAGCTCACCAGGAGGGATGAGCTCTGGAAACACCATATATTTT,CASSPGGMSSGNTIYF
TRBV9,TRBJ2-7,-,-,TGTGCCAGCAGCGTAGGGTCCCTGACAGGTAGCTTCTACGAGCAGTACTTC,CASSVGSLTGSFYEQYF
TRBV5-6,TRBJ2-3,TRBD2,-,TGTGCCAGCAGCTTGAGACTAGCCAAGAGCCCTAGCACAGATACGCAGTATTTT,CASSLRLAKSPSTDTQYF
TRBV19,TRBJ2-3,-,-,TGTGCCAGTAGACGCGATGGACTAGGGGGGCAGTATTTT,CASRRDGLGGQYF